Below are 2 T cell receptor beta chains sequenced from a single sample in a study of blood T cell repertoires in COVID-19. Clones were read by immunoSEQ multiplex PCR, and TCRdb kept only the in-frame ones, dropping some. The sample records 200,000 to 250,000 clones, roughly 90% being singletons. Source material: PBMCs or T cells enriched from blood (not recorded which). These receptor sequences come from a man aged 25 to 40 who had been exposed to COVID-19.

Only a few counts were recorded for this clone. The gene calls are TRBV4-2 and TRBJ2-2; D is uncertain. V lost 6 bases, J lost 5 bases, and 16 bases lay in between. Germline-derived CDR1 and CDR2 are LGHNA and YNFKEQ. The CDR3 runs to 15 residues. CDR3 in DNA: TGTGCCAGCAGGAACAAGGCACAGCCGACCGGGGAGCTGTTTTTT. Translating gives CASRNKAQPTGELFF.

This rearrangement joins TRBV7-8 to TRBJ1-5, with D perhaps matching TRBD1 (6 bases). The germline gives CDR1 SGHVS, CDR2 FQNEAQ. CDR3 length: 15 amino acids. Trimming pared 8 bases from V and 0 bases from J, leaving 14 bases between. The CDR3 region is CASGDRLYSNQPQHF. The CDR3 DNA reads as TGTGCCAGCGGCGACAGGCTCTATAGCAATCAGCCCCAGCATTTT. The whole variable domain, filled in from reference TRBV7-8 and TRBJ1-5, reads GAGVSQSPRYKVAKRGQDVALRCDPISGHVSLFWYQQALGQGPEFLTYFQNEAQLDKSGLPSDRFFAERPEGSVSTLKIQRTQQEDSAVYLCASGDRLYSNQPQHFGDGTRLSIL.